This T cell receptor (beta chain) appears in the sequencing data of a study of human T cells and chemical hapten exposure. Study overall: Patch tests put 0.01% DPC on the upper back, read at 6 days. A mostly female patient group had alopecia areata, totalis or universalis.

One entry per CDR3 protein results from TCRdb running MiXCR on the RACE reads. The data contain some 330,000 distinct CDR3 sequences, over 5% of them seen just once; the ten biggest clones take up approximately 8.2%. Trimming took off 2 bases at V and 2 bases at J, with 10 bases between the two ends. In germline, CDR1 is MNHEY, CDR2 SVGEGT. The CDR3 is made up of 14 amino acids. As to time point: pre-sensitization, week 0. Treatment defined: therapeutic diphenylcyclopropenone sensitization with weekly scalp DPC. Before extraction, the whole blood was not fractionated, and total RNA was taken from it. The TCR was taken from a woman aged 18-29 years with alopecia areata. Some clones in this sample may be carry-over from other donors' samples. V gene TRBV6-2 or TRBV6-3 combines with J gene TRBJ2-7; D may match TRBD1 or TRBD2 (5 bases each). The material was whole blood, obtained in connection with sensitization to the hapten diphenylcyclopropenone (DPC). The CDR3 is CASSYDGDPYEQYF. In nucleotides, the CDR3 is TGTGCCAGCAGTTACGACGGGGACCCCTACGAGCAGTACTTC.